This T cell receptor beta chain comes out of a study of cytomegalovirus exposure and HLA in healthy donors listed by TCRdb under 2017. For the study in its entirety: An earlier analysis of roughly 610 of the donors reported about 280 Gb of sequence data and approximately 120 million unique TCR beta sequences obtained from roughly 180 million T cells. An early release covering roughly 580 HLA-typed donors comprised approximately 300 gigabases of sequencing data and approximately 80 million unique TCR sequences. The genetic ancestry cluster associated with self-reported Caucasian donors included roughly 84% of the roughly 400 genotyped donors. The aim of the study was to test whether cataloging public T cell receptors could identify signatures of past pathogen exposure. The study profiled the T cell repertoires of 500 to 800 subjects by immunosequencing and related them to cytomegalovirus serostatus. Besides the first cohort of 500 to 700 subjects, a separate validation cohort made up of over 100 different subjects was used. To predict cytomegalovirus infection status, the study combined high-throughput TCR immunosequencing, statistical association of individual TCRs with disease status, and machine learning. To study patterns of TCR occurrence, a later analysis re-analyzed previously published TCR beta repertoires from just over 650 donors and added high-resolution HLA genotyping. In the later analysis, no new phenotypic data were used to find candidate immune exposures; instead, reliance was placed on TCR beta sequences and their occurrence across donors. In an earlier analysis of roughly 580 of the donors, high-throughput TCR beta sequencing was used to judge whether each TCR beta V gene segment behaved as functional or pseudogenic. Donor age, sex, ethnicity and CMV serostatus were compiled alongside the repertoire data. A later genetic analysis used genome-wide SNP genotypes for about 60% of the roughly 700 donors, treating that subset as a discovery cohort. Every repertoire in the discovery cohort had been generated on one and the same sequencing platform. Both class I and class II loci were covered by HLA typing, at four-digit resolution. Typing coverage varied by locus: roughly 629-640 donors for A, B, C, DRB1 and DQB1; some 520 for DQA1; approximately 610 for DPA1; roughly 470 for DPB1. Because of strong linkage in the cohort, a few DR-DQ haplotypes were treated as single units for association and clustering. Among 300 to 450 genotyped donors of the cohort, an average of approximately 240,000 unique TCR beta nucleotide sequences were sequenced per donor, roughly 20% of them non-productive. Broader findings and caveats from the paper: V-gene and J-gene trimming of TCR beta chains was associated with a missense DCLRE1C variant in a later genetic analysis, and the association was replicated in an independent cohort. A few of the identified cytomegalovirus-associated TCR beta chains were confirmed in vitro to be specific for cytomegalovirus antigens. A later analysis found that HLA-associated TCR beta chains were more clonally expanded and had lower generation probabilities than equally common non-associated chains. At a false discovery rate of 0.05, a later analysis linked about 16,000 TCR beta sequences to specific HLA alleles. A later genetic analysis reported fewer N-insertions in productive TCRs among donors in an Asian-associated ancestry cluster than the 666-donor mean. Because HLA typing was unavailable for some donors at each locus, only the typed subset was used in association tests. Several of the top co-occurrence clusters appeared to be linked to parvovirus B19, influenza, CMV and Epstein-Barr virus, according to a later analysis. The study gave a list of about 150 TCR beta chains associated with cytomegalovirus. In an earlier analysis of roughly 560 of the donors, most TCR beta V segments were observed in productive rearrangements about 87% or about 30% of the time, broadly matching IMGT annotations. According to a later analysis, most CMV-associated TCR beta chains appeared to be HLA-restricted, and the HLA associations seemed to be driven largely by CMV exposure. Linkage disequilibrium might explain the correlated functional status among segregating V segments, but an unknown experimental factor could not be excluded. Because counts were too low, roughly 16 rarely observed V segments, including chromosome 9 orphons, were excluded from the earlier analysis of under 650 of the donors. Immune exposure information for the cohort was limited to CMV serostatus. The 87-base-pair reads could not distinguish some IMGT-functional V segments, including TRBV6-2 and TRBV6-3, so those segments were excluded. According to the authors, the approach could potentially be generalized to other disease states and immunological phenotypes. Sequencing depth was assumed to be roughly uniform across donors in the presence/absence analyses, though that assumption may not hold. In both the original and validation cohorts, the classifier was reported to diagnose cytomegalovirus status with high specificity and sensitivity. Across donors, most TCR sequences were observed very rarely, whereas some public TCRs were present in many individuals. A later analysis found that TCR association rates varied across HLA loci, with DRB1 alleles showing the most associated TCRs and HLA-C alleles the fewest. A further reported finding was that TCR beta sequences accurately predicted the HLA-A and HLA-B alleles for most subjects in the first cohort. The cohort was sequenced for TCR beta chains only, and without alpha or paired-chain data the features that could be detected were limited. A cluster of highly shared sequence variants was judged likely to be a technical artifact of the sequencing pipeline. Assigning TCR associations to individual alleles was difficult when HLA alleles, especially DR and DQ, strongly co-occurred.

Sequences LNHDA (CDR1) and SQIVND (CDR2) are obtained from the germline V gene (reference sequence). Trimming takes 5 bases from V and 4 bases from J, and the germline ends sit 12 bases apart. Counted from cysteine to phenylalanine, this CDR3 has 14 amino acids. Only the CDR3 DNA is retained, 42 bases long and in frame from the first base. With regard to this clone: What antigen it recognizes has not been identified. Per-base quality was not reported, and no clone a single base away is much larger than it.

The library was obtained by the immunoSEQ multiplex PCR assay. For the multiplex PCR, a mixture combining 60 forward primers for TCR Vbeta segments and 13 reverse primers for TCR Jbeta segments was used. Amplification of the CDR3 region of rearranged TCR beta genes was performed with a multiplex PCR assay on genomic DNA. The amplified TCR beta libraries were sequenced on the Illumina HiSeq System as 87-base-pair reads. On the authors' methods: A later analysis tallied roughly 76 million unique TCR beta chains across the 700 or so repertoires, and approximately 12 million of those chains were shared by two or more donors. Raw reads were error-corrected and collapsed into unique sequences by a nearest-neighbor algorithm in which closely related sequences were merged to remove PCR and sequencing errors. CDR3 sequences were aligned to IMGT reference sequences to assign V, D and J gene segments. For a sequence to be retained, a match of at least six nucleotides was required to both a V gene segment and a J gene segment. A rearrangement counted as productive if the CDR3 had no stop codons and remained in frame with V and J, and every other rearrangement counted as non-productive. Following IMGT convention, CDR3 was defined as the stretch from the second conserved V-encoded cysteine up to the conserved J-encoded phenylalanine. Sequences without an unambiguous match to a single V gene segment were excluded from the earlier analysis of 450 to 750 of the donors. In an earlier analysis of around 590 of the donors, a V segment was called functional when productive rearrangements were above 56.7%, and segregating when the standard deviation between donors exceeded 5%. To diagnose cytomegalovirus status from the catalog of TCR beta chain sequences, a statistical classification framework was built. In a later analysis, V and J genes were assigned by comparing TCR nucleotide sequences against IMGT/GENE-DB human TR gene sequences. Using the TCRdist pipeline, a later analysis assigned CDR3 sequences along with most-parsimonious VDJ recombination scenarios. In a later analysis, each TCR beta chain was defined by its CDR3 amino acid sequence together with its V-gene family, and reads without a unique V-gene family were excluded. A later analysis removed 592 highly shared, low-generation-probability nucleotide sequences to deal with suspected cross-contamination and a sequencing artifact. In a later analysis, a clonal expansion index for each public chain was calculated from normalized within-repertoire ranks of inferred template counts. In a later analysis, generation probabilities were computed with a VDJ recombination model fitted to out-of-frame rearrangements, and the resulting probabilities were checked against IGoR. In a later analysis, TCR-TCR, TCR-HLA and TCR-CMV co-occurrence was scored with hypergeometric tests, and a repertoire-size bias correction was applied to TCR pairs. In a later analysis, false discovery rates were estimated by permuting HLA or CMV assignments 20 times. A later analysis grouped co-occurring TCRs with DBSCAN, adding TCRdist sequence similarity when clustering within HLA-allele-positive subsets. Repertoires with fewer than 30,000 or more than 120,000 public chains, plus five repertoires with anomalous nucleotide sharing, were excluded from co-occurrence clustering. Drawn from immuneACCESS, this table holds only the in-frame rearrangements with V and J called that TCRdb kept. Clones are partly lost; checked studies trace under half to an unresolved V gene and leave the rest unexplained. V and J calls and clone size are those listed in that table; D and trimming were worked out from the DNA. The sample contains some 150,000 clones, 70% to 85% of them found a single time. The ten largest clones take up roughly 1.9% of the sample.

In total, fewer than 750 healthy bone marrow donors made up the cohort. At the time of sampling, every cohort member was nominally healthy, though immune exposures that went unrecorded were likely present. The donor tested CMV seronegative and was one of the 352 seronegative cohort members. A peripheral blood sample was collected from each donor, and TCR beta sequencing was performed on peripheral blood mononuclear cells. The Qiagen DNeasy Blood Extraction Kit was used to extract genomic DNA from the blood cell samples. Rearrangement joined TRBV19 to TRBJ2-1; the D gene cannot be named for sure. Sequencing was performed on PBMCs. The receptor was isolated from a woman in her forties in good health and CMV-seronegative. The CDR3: CASSRPFGYNEQFF. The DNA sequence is TGTGCCAGTAGTCGTCCCTTCGGGTACAATGAGCAGTTCTTC.